Described below is a single TCR beta chain sequence and its context. Germline V CDR1 and CDR2: MNHEY, SVGAGI. The CDR3 totals 18 residues. TCRdb re-called the 5' RACE reads; one entry per CDR3 protein, DNA not given. In total, the table holds 300,000 to 400,000 distinct CDR3 sequences. The sample belongs to a study of monozygotic twins with inflammatory bowel disease. The sample was blood. The chain carries TRBV6-5 and TRBJ2-3; absent DNA, TCRdb's TRBD2 call cannot be checked. The sequence came from a human donor with ulcerative colitis or Crohn's disease, or a healthy co-twin of an affected twin (not recorded which). The CDR3 sequence: CASSYSPPGIAITDTQYF.